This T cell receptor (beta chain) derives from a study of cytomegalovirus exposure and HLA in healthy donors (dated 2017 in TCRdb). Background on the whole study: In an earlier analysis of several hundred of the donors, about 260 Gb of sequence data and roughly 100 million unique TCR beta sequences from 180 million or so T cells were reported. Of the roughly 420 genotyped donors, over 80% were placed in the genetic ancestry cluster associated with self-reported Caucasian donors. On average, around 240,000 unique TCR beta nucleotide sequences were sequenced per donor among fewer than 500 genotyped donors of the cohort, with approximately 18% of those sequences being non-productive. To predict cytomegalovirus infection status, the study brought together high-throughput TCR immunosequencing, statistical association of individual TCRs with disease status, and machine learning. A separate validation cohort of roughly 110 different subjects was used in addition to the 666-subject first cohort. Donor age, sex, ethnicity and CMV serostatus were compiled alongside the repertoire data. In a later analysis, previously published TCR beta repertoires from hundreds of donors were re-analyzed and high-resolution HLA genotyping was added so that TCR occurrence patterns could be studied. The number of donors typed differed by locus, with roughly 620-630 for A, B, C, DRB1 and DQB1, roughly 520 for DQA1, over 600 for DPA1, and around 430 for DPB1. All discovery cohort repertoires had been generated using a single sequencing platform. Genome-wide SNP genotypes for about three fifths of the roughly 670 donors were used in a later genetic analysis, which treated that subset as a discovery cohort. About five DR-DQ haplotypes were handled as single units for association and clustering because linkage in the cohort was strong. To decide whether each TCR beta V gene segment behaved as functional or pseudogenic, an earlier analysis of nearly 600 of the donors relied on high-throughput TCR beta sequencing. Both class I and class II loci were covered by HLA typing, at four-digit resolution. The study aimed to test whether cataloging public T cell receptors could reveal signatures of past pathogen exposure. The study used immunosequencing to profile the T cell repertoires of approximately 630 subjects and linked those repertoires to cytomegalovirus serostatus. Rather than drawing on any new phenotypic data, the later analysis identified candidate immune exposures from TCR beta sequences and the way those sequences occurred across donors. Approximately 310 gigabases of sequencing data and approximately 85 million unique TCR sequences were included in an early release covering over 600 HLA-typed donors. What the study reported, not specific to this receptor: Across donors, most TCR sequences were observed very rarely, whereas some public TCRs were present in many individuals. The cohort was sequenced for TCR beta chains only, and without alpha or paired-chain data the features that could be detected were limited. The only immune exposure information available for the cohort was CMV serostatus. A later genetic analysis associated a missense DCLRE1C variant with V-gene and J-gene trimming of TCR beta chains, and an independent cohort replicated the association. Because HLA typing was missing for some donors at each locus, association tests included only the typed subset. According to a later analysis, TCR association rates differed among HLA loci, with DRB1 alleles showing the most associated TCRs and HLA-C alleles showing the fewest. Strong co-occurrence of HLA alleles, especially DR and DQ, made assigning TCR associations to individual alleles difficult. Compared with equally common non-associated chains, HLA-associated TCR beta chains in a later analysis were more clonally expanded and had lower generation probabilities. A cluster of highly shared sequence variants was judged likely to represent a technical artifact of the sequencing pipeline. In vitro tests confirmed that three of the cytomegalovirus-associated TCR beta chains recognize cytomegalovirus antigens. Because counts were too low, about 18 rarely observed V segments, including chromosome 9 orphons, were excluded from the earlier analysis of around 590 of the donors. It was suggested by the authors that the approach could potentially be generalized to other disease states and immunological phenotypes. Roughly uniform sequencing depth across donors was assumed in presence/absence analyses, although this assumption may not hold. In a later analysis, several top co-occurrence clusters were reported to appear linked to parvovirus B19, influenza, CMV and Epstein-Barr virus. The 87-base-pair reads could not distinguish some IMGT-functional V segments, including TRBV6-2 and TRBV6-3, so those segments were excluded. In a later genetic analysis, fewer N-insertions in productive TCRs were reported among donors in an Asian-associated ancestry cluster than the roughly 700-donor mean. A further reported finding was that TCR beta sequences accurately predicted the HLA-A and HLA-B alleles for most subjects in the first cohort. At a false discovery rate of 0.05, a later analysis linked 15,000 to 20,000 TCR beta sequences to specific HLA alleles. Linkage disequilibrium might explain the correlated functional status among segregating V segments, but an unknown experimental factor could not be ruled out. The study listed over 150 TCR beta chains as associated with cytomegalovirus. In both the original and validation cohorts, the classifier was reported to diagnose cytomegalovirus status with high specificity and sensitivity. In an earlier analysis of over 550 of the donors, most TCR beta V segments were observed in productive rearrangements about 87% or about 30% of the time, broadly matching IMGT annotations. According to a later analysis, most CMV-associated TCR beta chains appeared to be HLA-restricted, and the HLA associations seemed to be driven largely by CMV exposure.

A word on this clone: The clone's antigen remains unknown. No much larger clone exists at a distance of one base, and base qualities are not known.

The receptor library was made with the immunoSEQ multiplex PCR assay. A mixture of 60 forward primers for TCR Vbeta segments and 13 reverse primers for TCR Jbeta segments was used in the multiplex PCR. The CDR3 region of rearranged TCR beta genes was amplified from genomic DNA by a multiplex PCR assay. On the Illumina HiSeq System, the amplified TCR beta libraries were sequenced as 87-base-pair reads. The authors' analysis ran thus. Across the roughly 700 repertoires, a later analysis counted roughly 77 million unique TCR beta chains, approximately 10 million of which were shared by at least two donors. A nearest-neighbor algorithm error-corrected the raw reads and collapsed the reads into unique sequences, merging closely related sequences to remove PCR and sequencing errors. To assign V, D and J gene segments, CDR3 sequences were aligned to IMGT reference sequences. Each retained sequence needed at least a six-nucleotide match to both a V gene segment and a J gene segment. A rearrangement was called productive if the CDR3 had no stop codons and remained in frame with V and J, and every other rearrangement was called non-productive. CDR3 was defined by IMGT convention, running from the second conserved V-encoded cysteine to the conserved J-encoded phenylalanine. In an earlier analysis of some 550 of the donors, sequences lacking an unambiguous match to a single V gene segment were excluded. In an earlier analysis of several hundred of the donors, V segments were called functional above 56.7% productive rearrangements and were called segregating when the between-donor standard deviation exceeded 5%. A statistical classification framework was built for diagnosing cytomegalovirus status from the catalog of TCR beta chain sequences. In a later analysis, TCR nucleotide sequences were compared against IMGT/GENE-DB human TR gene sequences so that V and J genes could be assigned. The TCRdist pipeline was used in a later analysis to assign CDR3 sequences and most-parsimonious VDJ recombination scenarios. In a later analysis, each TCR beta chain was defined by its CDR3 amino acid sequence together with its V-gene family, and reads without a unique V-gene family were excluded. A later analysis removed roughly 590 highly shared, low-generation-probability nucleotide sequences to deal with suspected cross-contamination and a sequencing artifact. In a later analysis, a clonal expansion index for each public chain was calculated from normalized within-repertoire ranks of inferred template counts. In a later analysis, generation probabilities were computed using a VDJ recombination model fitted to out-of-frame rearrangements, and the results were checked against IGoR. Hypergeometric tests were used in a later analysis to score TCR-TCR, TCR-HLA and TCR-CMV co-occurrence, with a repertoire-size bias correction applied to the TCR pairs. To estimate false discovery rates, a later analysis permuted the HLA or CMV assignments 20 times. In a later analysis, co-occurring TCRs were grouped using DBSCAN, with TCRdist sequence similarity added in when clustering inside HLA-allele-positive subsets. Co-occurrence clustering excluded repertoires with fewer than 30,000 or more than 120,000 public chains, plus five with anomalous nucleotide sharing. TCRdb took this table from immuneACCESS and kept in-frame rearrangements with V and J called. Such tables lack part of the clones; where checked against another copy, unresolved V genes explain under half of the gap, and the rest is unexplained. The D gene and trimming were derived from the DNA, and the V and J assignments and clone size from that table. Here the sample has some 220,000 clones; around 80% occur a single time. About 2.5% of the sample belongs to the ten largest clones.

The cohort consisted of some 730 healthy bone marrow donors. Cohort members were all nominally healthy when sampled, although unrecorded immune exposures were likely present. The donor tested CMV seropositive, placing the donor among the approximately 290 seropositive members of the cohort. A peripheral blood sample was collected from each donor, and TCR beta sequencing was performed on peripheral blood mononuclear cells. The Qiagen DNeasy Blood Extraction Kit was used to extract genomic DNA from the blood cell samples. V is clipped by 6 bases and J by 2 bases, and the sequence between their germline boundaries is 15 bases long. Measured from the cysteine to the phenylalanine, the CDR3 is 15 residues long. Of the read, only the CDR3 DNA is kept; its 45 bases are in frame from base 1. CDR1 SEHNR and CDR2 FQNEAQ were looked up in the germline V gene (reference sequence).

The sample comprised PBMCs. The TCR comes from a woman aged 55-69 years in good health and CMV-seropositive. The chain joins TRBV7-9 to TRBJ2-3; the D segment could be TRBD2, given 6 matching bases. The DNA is TGTGCCAGCAGATCAGCACGGGACTTCACAGATACGCAGTATTTT. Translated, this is CASRSARDFTDTQYF.